This T cell receptor (beta chain) is from a study of PD-L1 blockade in urothelial cancer. Study-level background: The year 2014 saw patients start atezolizumab, 1,200 mg intravenously every 3 weeks.

Time point in this sample: pretreatment peripheral blood. Regarding the study as a whole: Below-median pretreatment blood TCR clonality was associated with improved progression-free and overall survival.

The CDR3 spans 14 residues. CDR1 is LNHDA, CDR2 SQIVND, per germline (reference sequence). The V gene end was trimmed by 6 bases and the J gene end by 4 bases; junction bases not matched to a gene: 4. Here immunoSEQ multiplex PCR was the method, and the copy in TCRdb shows in-frame clones only, minus some. The table includes tens of thousands of clones, approximately 84% detected once. This clone appeared a single time. What it recognizes is unknown. The chain recombines TRBV19 with TRBJ1-1; 11 bases align to TRBD1. Here the sequenced sample was PBMCs, taken around atezolizumab (anti-PD-L1) treatment. The sequence was collected from a man aged 60 to 75 with urothelial cancer. The CDR3 sequence: CASRLDRGRTEAFF. As DNA, the CDR3 is TGTGCCAGTAGGTTGGACAGGGGGCGCACTGAAGCTTTCTTT.